Below are 22 T cell receptor beta chains sequenced from a single sample in a study of human T cells and chemical hapten exposure. Stated time point: patch test 3, about 24 weeks after DPC sensitization. This sample's treatment: therapeutic diphenylcyclopropenone sensitization with weekly scalp DPC. Unfractionated whole blood was the source from which total RNA was extracted. MiXCR, applied by TCRdb to the RACE reads, yields one record per CDR3 protein. Of around 40,000 distinct CDR3 sequences listed, roughly 13% are singletons. Sequencing used whole blood, obtained in connection with sensitization to the hapten diphenylcyclopropenone (DPC). All receptors derive from a middle-aged woman with alopecia areata. Some clones in this sample may be carry-over from other donors' samples.

Comments on this clonotype: Germline and junction disagree at one end, which may indicate a read error. The chain links TRBV7-8 to TRBJ2-5; D is uncertain. The CDR3 is made up of 16 amino acids. In germline, CDR1 is SGHVS, CDR2 FQNEAQ. The CDR3 sequence is CASSLNYMGRQETLYF. DNA of the CDR3: TGTGCCAGCAGCTTAAATTATATGGGCCGCCAAGAGACCCTGTACTTC.

There are many counts of this clonotype. V and J are TRBV9 and TRBJ1-2; tentatively, D is TRBD1 (6 bases). The CDR3 sequence is 15 residues long. The germline CDR1 and CDR2 sequences are SGDLS and YYNGEE. V was pared by 3 bases and J by 2 bases, with 14 bases between. The CDR3 nucleotides read TGTGCCAGCAGCGCCGACAGGATGATAAACTATGGCTACACCTTC. Its translation is CASSADRMINYGYTF.

The chain links TRBV9 to TRBJ2-3, with 8 nucleotides matching TRBD1. Per the germline V gene, CDR1 is SGDLS and CDR2 is YYNGEE. The CDR3 is made up of 16 amino acids. Losses at the gene ends were 0 bases for V and 5 bases for J; bases not matched to a gene: 8. The CDR3 DNA is TGTGCCAGCAGCGTAGCCTCCCAGGGGGCCGGAGATACGCAGTATTTT. Its protein product is CASSVASQGAGDTQYF.

V gene TRBV6-2 or TRBV6-3 combines with J gene TRBJ2-6, with D perhaps matching TRBD2 (5 bases). Trimming shortened V by 4 bases and J by 1 base, and 17 bases separated the two germline ends. Germline V gives CDR1 MNHEY, CDR2 SVGEGT. The CDR3 runs 18 residues. In nucleotides, the CDR3 is TGTGCCAGCAGTTTGGGTTCTTTTAGGAGGTCTGGGGCCAACGTCCTGACTTTC. Amino acid sequence: CASSLGSFRRSGANVLTF.

This clonotype was found many times. The chain uses TRBV5-1 and TRBJ2-1, with 9 bases aligning to TRBD2. The CDR3 loop spans 17 amino acids. After removal of 4 bases from V and 5 bases from J, the junction contained 13 bases not matched to a gene. Germline CDR1 and CDR2: SGHRS and YFSETQ. The CDR3 DNA sequence: TGCGCCAGCAGCCTCAGGTTAGCGGGAGAAGCTGACAATGAGCAGTTCTTC. Its translation is CASSLRLAGEADNEQFF.

This clonotype has more than one count but fewer than ten. V and J are TRBV21-1 and TRBJ2-7; the table's D gene call, TRBD1, was not cross checked with the DNA. TRBV21-1 is given as a pseudogene. The CDR3 covers 13 residues. CDR3 amino acids: CASSGTNDYEQYF. The CDR3 nucleotides are TGTGCCAGCAGCGGGACAAACGACTACGAGCAGTACTTC.

V and J are TRBV28 and TRBJ2-3; D remains unclear. Germline V gene sequence: CDR1 MDHEN, CDR2 SYDVKM. The CDR3 totals 13 residues. The V end was cut by 9 bases, the J end by 2 bases, with 12 bases between. In DNA, the CDR3 is TGTGCCAGTGGGTCCGCCCTCACAGATACGCAGTATTTT. Translation gives CASGSALTDTQYF.

This clonotype was counted only a few times. This sequence joins TRBV19 and TRBJ2-3; 8 positions agree with TRBD2. Losses at the gene ends were 5 bases for V and 1 base for J; bases not matched to a gene: 14. Germline V gene lookup returns CDR1 LNHDA and CDR2 SQIVND (reference sequence). There are 18 residues in the CDR3. CDR3 sequence (DNA): TGTGCCAGTAGTCCTAGCAGCGGGAGTTTTGCTGGCACAGATACGCAGTATTTT. It specifies CASSPSSGSFAGTDTQYF. The full variable domain, its missing parts supplied by reference TRBV19 and TRBJ2-3, is DGGITQSPKYLFRKEGQNVTLSCEQNLNHDAMYWYRQDPGQGLRLIYYSQIVNDFQKGDIAEGYSVSREKKESFPLTVTSAQKNPTAFYLCASSPSSGSFAGTDTQYFGPGTRLTVL.

This clonotype showed up many times. The J gene is TRBJ2-7, the V gene TRBV12-3 or TRBV12-4; D gene unclear. This CDR3 contains 14 residues. Trimming cost V 5 bases and J 2 bases, with 13 bases left between them. The CDR3 reads CASSAGSLTYEQYF. As DNA, the CDR3 is TGTGCCAGCAGTGCCGGCTCTTTAACCTACGAGCAGTACTTC.

This clonotype was observed at least ten times. The chain recombines TRBV6-6 with TRBJ2-7, with 7 bases that match TRBD1. Germline CDR1 MNHNY, CDR2 SVGAGI (reference sequence). V gave up 6 bases and J gave up 0 bases; unmatched junction bases: 8. The CDR3 covers 15 residues. The CDR3 reads CASSWDEGASYEQYF. Written as DNA, the CDR3 is TGTGCCAGCAGCTGGGACGAGGGGGCCTCCTACGAGCAGTACTTC.

This rearrangement joins TRBV6-2 or TRBV6-3 to TRBJ2-1; 10 nucleotides line up with TRBD2. V dropped 3 bases and J dropped 4; count of bases not matched to a gene: 3. The CDR3 length is 15 residues. Germline V gene sequence: CDR1 MNHEY, CDR2 SVGEGT. This CDR3 is CASSYSGGSYNEQFF. The DNA of the CDR3 is TGTGCCAGCAGTTATAGCGGGGGGTCTTACAATGAGCAGTTCTTC.

The DNA of the CDR3 is TGTGCCAGCAGGAGGGACTATGGCTACACCTTC. It is translated as CASRRDYGYTF. The chain couples TRBV28 to TRBJ1-2; D gene uncertain. V lost 6 bases and J lost 3, with 5 bases in between. The germline CDR1 and CDR2 sequences are MDHEN and SYDVKM. The CDR3 runs to 11 residues.

J is TRBJ1-3 and V is TRBV9; D call uncertain. V dropped 4 bases and J dropped 4 bases, with 18 bases sitting between them. CDR3 length: 16 residues. The germline CDR1 and CDR2 sequences are SGDLS and YYNGEE. CDR3 protein: CASSPDTRTGGNTIYF. The CDR3 nucleotides are TGTGCCAGCAGCCCAGACACCCGCACTGGAGGAAACACCATATATTTT.

Many counts were recorded for this clonotype. The CDR3 spells CASSPGAGTYYEQYF. The CDR3 DNA reads as TGTGCCAGTAGTCCCGGGGCCGGGACATACTACGAGCAGTACTTC. The chain combines TRBV19 with TRBJ2-7, with D possibly matching TRBD1 (6 bases). Between the trimmed V and J ends, which lost 5 bases and 3 bases, there was a span of 17 bases. The germline V gene encodes CDR1 LNHDA and CDR2 SQIVND (reference sequence). This CDR3 has 15 residues.

This clonotype was counted between two and nine times. V and J are TRBV29-1 and TRBJ2-1, with TRBD2 matching over 10 bases. The CDR3 runs 13 residues. CDR1 and CDR2 (germline): SQVTM, ANQGSEA. After removal of 7 bases from V and 2 bases from J, the junction contained 2 bases not matched to a gene. CDR3 bases: TGCAGCGGGGGACTAGCGACCTACAATGAGCAGTTCTTC. Translation gives CSGGLATYNEQFF.

The V and J genes are TRBV7-9 and TRBJ2-3; D is perhaps TRBD2 (5 bases). Germline-derived CDR1 and CDR2 are SEHNR and FQNEAQ (reference sequence). This CDR3 spans 12 amino acids. Trimming left V 7 bases short and J 4 bases short, with 9 bases between. The CDR3 region is CASTPRADTQYF. The CDR3 nucleotides read TGTGCCAGCACCCCGAGGGCAGATACGCAGTATTTT.

This clonotype was recorded a few times. The gene calls are TRBV29-1 and TRBJ2-5; 7 positions agree with TRBD2. J lost 3 bases, V lost 4 bases, and 2 bases had no gene match. Germline CDR1 is SQVTM and CDR2 is ANQGSEA. This CDR3 comprises 12 residues. The CDR3 sequence: CSVALAEETQYF. Written as DNA, the CDR3 is TGCAGCGTTGCCCTAGCGGAAGAGACCCAGTACTTC.

This clonotype was observed a few times. This chain links TRBV2 with TRBJ2-7; D call uncertain. V was cut by 4 bases and J by 5 bases, with 9 bases left in between. Germline V gives CDR1 SNHLY, CDR2 FYNNEI. CDR3 length: 12 amino acids. Here the CDR3 DNA reads TGTGCCAGCAGTGTGTCGGGTGACGAGCAGTACTTC. Its translation is CASSVSGDEQYF.

Ten or more counts support this clonotype. The V gene is TRBV28, the J gene TRBJ1-2, with D perhaps TRBD1 (5 bases). The CDR3 totals 13 residues. Germline values: CDR1 MDHEN, CDR2 SYDVKM. V lost 3 bases and J 2 bases, leaving 7 bases between the germline ends. For the CDR3, the DNA is TGTGCCAGCAGTTTCGGGGGGAACTATGGCTACACCTTC. It encodes CASSFGGNYGYTF.

At least ten counts were recorded for this clonotype. This chain connects TRBV7-8 to TRBJ1-3; D may be TRBD1 (5 bases). Germline CDR1 SGHVS, CDR2 FQNEAQ. CDR3 length equals 17 residues. Trimming took off 1 base at V and 1 base at J, with 14 bases between the two ends. CDR3 protein: CASSLVGVAESGNTIYF. CDR3 nucleotide sequence: TGTGCCAGCAGCTTAGTGGGGGTGGCGGAGTCTGGAAACACCATATATTTT.

This clonotype was seen at least ten times. V usage is TRBV6-5 and J usage is TRBJ2-3, with 9 positions matching TRBD2. The germline gives CDR1 MNHEY, CDR2 SVGAGI. There are 15 residues in the CDR3. With V trimmed by 5 bases and J by 1 base, 4 bases remained unmatched. CDR3 loop: CASSPQRGGTDTQYF. CDR3 in DNA: TGTGCCAGCAGTCCCCAGCGGGGGGGCACAGATACGCAGTATTTT.

The CDR3 region is CSVGVLKGEQYF. The DNA for the CDR3 is TGCAGCGTTGGAGTTCTGAAGGGCGAGCAGTACTTC. The chain joins TRBV29-1 to TRBJ2-7; unclear D gene. This CDR3 has 12 residues. V shed 4 bases and J shed 6 bases, with 13 bases lying between them. Per the germline V gene, CDR1 is SQVTM and CDR2 is ANQGSEA.